This note documents a single T cell receptor beta chain sequence. Its antigen is not identified. This sample stems from a study of human T cells and chemical hapten exposure. TCRdb re-derived calls from the RACE reads in MiXCR, one entry per CDR3 protein. The sample includes roughly 100,000 distinct CDR3 sequences, around 10% of them seen just once. Study-wide results and caveats: No shift was seen in TCRs above 1 in 1000 frequency with DPC sensitization.

Time point given: pre-sensitization, week 0. Treatment denoted: therapeutic diphenylcyclopropenone sensitization with weekly scalp DPC. Those who donated were patients with alopecia, 18 to 70 years of age, and suitable for DPC. The sample in question was whole blood, obtained in connection with sensitization to the hapten diphenylcyclopropenone (DPC). The sequence derives from a woman aged 50 to 60 with alopecia areata. Some clones in this sample may be carry-over from other donors' samples.

CDR3 sequence reads: CASSSQGLAATGELFF. CDR3 nucleotides: TGTGCCAGCAGCTCGCAGGGACTAGCGGCCACCGGGGAGCTGTTTTTT. This chain links TRBV12-3 or TRBV12-4 with TRBJ2-2; 11 bases align to TRBD2. V lost 6 bases to trimming and J lost 4 bases; unmatched junction nucleotides: 7. This CDR3 is 16 amino acids long.